This T cell receptor (beta chain) was retrieved from a study of regulatory T cells in long-lasting Graves disease. Regarding the study as a whole: Persistent disease favored TRBV28, TRBJ1-2 and TRBJ2-5. Sharing of public clonotypes was greater in persistent patients (about 2,700) than in new patients (966). The study examined only peripheral blood, not thyroid tissue.

With 2 bases removed from V and 3 bases from J, the gap between germline ends came to 7 bases. The CDR3 runs 13 residues. Regarding this clonotype: Its antigen is unidentified.

The time point here: persistent/refractory GD, antithyroid drugs over 5 years with positive TRAb. RNA extracted from PBMCs served as the sequencing template. A roughly 10-milliliter sample of peripheral blood was drawn into EDTA tubes. TCR beta libraries were built with iRepertoire HTBI primers and Arm-PCR of CDR3 regions. MiXCR was run by TCRdb on the multiplex PCR reads, yielding one entry per CDR3 protein. This table has approximately 690,000 distinct CDR3 sequences, 30% appearing once. This specimen was peripheral blood mononuclear cells (PBMCs), taken when the disease was refractory, from a patient treated with antithyroid drugs. The TCR comes from a female donor with Graves disease. V is TRBV12-3 or TRBV12-4 and J is TRBJ1-1; D is uncertain. The CDR3 protein is CASSLMEDTEAFF. CDR3 DNA: TGTGCCAGCAGTTTAATGGAAGACACTGAAGCTTTCTTT.